The rows below give T cell receptor beta chains drawn from one sample of a study of CD8+CD57+ T cells in acquired aplastic anemia. Each CDR3 protein is one row after TCRdb ran MiXCR on the reads. The table shows roughly 93,000 distinct CDR3 sequences, with roughly two thirds occurring only once. Sequencing was carried out using sorted CD4+, CD8+, or CD8+CD57+ T cells (not recorded which) from PBMCs. These receptors came from a human donor with aplastic anemia. Both conserved end residues are part of each CDR3. A D gene is named only where the DNA matches it firmly. Only part of the rows carry a size: once, few, many, or a class if the clone is expanded.

j_call d_call v_call clone_size cdr3_nt cdr3_aa
TRBJ2-1 NA TRBV11-3 NA TGTGCCAGCAGCTTATTGGGCGAGCAGTTCTTC CASSLLGEQFF
TRBJ2-1 NA TRBV19 few TGTGCCAGTAGTATGATGGGAAATGAGCAGTTCTTC CASSMMGNEQFF
TRBJ1-5 NA TRBV24-1 NA TGTGCCACCAGTGAGGCAGGGTATCAGCCCCAGCATTTT CATSEAGYQPQHF
TRBJ1-5 TRBD1 TRBV19 NA TGTGCCAGTAGTGAGGGACAGGGGGAAAATCAGCCCCAGCATTTT CASSEGQGENQPQHF
TRBJ2-1 TRBD2 TRBV7-3 NA TGTGCCAGCAGCTCCAGCGGGGGAGAGCAGTTCTTC CASSSSGGEQFF
TRBJ1-6 NA TRBV12-3/TRBV12-4 few TGTGCCAGCAGGCACAGCATGGGGTCACCCCTCCACTTT CASRHSMGSPLHF
TRBJ2-7 NA TRBV25-1 NA TGTGCCAGCAGTCCCTCCGGGACACTTACCTACGAGCAGTACTTC CASSPSGTLTYEQYF
TRBJ2-7 NA TRBV7-3 few TGTGCCAGCAGCTTATTGCACTACGAGCAGTACTTC CASSLLHYEQYF
TRBJ1-2 NA TRBV5-5 NA TGTGCCAGCAGCCGCGACGGAAACTATGGCTACACCTTC CASSRDGNYGYTF
TRBJ2-2 TRBD2 TRBV11-3 NA TGTGCCAGCAGCTTTAGTAACGGGGGGACCGGGGAGCTGTTTTTT CASSFSNGGTGELFF
TRBJ1-1 NA TRBV19 many TGTGCCAGTAGCGTGGGGTCTGAAGCTTTCTTT CASSVGSEAFF
TRBJ1-1 NA TRBV10-3 NA TGTGCCATCAGGGGGGAGGGGATCACTGAAGCTTTCTTT CAIRGEGITEAFF
TRBJ1-2 TRBD1 TRBV7-8 few TGTGCCAGCAGCTTTATCGGGGACAGCCGTATCACCTTC CASSFIGDSRITF
TRBJ2-7 TRBD1 TRBV19 NA TGTGCCAGTAGGGACCGGACAGGGGAGTACGAGCAGTACTTC CASRDRTGEYEQYF
TRBJ2-5 NA TRBV5-5 many TGTGCCAGCAGCTCACCCCTTTGGCAGGTCGAGGAGACCCAGTACTTC CASSSPLWQVEETQYF
TRBJ1-2 NA TRBV2 NA TGTGCCAGCCCCCCCTCGGGGGGCGTCGATGGCTACACCTTC CASPPSGGVDGYTF
TRBJ2-5 NA TRBV29-1 few TGCAGCGTTGCGGCGGCAGGGAGGGAGACCCAGTACTTC CSVAAAGRETQYF
TRBJ1-6 TRBD1 TRBV5-1 NA TGCGCCAGCAGTTTGGGGGACAGTACTTCACCCCTCCACTTT CASSLGDSTSPLHF
TRBJ2-5 NA TRBV7-9 NA TGTGCCAGGGGACTCAATGGGACCCAGTACTTC CARGLNGTQYF
TRBJ2-3 TRBD1 TRBV19 NA TGTGCCAGTAGAGGACAGGTGAGCACAGATACGCAGTATTTT CASRGQVSTDTQYF
TRBJ2-7 NA TRBV2 NA TGTGCCAGCAGTTTGGGACCGAGCTACGAGCAGTACTTC CASSLGPSYEQYF
TRBJ1-2 NA TRBV11-2 many TGTGCCAGCAGCTTAGATGGCTTACGGGACTATGGCTACACCTTC CASSLDGLRDYGYTF
TRBJ1-1 NA TRBV19 NA TGTGCCAGTAGACAGGGTCGGGCACGGAACACTGAAGCTTTCTTT CASRQGRARNTEAFF
TRBJ2-5 NA TRBV12-3/TRBV12-4 NA TGTGCCAGCAGTTTAGTGGCAGGTGGAGGGACCCAGTACTTC CASSLVAGGGTQYF
TRBJ2-1 NA TRBV20-1 NA TGCAGTGCTAGCCCTCCCCTAACTGACTTATACAATGAGCAGTTCTTC CSASPPLTDLYNEQFF
TRBJ1-1 NA TRBV6-5 once TGTGCCAGCAGTTATAGAGGGGGGGACGCTGAAGCTTTCTTT CASSYRGGDAEAFF
TRBJ1-1 NA TRBV19 once TGTGCCAGTAGTACGCCATTGAACACTGAAGCTTTCTTT CASSTPLNTEAFF
TRBJ2-1 TRBD2 TRBV11-1 NA TGTGCCAGCAGCCGTGGGACTAGCGGGACCTACAATGAGCAGTTCTTC CASSRGTSGTYNEQFF